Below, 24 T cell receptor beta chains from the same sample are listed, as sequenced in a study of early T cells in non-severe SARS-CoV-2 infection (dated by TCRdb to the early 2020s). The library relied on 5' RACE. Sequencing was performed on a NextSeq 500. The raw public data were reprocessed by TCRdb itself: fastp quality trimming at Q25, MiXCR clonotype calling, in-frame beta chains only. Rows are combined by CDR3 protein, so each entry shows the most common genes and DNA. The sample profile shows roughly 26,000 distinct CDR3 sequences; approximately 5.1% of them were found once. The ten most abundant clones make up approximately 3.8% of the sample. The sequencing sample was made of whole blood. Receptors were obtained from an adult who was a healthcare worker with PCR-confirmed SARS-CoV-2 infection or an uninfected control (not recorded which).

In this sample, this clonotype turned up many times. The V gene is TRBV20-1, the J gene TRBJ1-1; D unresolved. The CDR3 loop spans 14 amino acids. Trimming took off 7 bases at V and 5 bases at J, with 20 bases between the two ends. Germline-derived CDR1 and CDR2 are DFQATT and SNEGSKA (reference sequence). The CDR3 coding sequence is TGCAGTGTCGACCAAGCGATACGAAGGACTGAAGCTTTCTTT. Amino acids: CSVDQAIRRTEAFF.

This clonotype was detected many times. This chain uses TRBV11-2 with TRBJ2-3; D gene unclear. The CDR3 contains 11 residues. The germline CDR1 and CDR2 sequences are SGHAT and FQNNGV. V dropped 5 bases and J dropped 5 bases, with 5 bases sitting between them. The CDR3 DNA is TGTGCCAGCAGCCCCCGAGATACGCAGTATTTT. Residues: CASSPRDTQYF.

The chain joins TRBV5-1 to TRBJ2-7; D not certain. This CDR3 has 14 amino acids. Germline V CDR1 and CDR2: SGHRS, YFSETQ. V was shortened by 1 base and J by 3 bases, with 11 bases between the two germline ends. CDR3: CASSLSPGRYEQYF. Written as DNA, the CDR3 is TGCGCCAGCAGCTTGTCTCCAGGCCGCTACGAGCAGTACTTC.

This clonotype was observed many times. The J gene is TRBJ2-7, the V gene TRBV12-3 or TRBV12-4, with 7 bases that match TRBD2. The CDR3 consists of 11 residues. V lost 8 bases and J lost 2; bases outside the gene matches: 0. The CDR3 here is CASAGAYEQYF. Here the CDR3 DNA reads TGTGCCAGCGCGGGGGCCTACGAGCAGTACTTC.

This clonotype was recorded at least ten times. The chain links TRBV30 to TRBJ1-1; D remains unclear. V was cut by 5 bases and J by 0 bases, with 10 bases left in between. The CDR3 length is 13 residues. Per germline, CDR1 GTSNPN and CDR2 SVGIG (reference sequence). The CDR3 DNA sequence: TGTGCCTGGGTCTCCTTCATGAACACTGAAGCTTTCTTT. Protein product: CAWVSFMNTEAFF.

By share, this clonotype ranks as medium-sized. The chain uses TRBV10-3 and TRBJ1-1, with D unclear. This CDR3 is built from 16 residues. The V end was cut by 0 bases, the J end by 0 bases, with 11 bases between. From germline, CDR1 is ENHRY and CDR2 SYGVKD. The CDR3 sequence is CAISESFGLMNTEAFF. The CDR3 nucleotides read TGTGCCATCAGTGAGTCCTTCGGCCTCATGAACACTGAAGCTTTCTTT.

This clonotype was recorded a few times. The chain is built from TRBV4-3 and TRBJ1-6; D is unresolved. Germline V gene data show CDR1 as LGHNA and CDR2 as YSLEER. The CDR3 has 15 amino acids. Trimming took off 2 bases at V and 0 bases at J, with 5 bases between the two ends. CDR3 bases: TGCGCCAGCAGCCAAACCATCTCCTATAATTCACCCCTCCACTTT. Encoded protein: CASSQTISYNSPLHF.

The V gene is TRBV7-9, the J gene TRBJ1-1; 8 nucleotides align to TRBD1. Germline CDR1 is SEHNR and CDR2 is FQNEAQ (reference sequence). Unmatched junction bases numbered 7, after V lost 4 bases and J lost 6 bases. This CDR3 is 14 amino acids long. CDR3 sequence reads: CASSSGQGRSEAFF. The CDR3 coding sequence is TGTGCCAGCAGCTCCGGACAGGGTAGATCTGAAGCTTTCTTT.

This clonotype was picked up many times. The CDR3 sequence is CASSEGYGYTF. The CDR3 DNA reads as TGTGCCAGCAGTGAGGGCTATGGCTACACCTTC. The V call is TRBV6-5, the J call TRBJ1-2; D gene unclear. Trimming removed 5 bases from V and 4 bases from J, with 5 bases in between. Germline CDR1 reads MNHEY; CDR2 reads SVGAGI. This CDR3 comprises 11 residues.

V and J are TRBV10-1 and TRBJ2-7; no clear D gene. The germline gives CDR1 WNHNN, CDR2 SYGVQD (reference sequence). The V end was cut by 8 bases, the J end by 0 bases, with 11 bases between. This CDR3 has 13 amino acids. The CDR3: CASCDRNSYEQYF. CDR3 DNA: TGCGCCAGCTGCGACCGCAACTCCTACGAGCAGTACTTC.

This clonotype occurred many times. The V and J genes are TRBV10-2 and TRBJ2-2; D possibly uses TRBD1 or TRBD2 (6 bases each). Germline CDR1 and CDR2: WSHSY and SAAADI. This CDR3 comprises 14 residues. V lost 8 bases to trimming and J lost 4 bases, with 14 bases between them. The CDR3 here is CASGWGAITGELFF. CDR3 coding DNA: TGCGCCAGCGGATGGGGGGCAATCACCGGGGAGCTGTTTTTT.

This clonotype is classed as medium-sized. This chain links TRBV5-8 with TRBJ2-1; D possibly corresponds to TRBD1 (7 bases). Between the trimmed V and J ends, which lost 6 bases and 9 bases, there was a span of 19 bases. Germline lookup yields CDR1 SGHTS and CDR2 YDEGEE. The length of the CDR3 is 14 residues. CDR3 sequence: CASITQGGVSEQFF. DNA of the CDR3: TGTGCCAGCATAACCCAGGGGGGAGTAAGTGAGCAGTTCTTC.

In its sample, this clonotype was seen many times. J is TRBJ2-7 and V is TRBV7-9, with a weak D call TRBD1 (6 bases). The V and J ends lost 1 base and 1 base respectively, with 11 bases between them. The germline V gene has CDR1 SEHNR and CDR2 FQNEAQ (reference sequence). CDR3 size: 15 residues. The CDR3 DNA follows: TGTGCCAGCAGCTTAGTTGGGGGCCAATCCTACGAGCAGTACTTC. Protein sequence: CASSLVGGQSYEQYF.

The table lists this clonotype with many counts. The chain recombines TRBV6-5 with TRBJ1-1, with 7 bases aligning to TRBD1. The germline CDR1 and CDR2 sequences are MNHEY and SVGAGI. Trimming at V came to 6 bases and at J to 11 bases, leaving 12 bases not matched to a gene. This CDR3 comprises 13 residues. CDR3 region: CASSYRDRVSAFF. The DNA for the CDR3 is TGTGCCAGCAGCTATCGCGACAGGGTATCTGCTTTCTTT.

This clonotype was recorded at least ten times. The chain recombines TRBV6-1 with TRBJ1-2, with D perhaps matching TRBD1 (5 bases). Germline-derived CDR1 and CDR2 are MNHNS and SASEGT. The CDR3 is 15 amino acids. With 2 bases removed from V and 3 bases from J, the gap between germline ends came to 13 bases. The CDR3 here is CASSESGRGHYGYTF. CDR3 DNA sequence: TGTGCCAGCAGTGAAAGTGGTAGGGGACACTATGGCTACACCTTC.

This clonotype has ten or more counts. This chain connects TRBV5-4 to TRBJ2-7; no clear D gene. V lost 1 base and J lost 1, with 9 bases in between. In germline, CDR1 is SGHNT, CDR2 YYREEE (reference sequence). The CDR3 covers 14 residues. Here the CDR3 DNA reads TGTGCCAGCAGCTTGCCGGGCAGTTCCTACGAGCAGTACTTC. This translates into CASSLPGSSYEQYF.

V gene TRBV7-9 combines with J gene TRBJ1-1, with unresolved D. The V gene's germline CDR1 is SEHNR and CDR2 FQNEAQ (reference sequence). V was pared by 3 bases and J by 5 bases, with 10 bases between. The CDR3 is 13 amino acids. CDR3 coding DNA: TGTGCCAGCAGCTTGTCCCTACGGACTGAAGCTTTCTTT. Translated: CASSLSLRTEAFF.

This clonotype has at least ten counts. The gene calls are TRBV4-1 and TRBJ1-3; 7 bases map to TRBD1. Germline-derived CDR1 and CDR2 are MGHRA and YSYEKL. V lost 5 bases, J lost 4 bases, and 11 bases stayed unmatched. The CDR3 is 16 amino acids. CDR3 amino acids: CASSLRTGPPGNTIYF. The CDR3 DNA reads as TGCGCCAGCAGCTTACGGACAGGTCCTCCGGGAAACACCATATATTTT.

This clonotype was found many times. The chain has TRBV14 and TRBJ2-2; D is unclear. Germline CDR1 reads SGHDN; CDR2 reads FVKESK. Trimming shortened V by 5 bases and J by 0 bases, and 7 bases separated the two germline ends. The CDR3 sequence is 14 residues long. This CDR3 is CASSRTANTGELFF. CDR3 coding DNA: TGTGCCAGCAGCAGGACCGCGAACACCGGGGAGCTGTTTTTT. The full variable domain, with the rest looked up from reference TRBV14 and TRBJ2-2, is EAGVTQFPSHSVIEKGQTVTLRCDPISGHDNLYWYRRVMGKEIKFLLHFVKESKQDESGMPNNRFLAERTGGTYSTLKVQPAELEDSGVYFCASSRTANTGELFFGEGSRLTVL.

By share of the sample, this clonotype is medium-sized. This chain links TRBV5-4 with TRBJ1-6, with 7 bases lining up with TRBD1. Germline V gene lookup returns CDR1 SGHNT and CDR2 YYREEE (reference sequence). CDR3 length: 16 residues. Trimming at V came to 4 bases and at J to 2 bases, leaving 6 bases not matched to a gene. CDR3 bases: TGTGCCAGCAGCGGCGACAGGGCTGCCTATAATTCACCCCTCCACTTT. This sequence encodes CASSGDRAAYNSPLHF.

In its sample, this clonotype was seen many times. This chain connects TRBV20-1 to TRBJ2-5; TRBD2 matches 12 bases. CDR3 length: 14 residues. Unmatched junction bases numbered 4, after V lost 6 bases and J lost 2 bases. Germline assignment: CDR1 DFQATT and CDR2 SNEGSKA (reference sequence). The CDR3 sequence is CSARLAGVQETQYF. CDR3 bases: TGCAGTGCCCGACTAGCGGGGGTACAAGAGACCCAGTACTTC.

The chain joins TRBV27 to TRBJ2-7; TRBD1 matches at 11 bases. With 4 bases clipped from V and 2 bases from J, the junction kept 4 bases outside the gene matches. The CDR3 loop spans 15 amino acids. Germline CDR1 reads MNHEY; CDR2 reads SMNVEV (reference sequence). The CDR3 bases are TGTGCCAGCAGTTCTGGGACAGGGGGGACCTACGAGCAGTACTTC. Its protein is CASSSGTGGTYEQYF.

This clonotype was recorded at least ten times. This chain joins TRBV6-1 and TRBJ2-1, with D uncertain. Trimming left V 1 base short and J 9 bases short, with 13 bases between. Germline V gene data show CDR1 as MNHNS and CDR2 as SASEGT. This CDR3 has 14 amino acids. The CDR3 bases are TGTGCCAGCAGTGAAGAATCCCTTAGTGGTGAGCAGTTCTTC. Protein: CASSEESLSGEQFF.

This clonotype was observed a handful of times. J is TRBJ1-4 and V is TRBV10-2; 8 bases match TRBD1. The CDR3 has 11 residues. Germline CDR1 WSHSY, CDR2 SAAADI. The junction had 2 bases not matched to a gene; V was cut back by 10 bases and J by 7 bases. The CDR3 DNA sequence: TGCGCCACCGGGACAGGTGAAAAACTGTTTTTT. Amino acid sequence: CATGTGEKLFF.